Below, one TCR beta chain is given with its context. Germline lookup yields CDR1 SGHRS and CDR2 YFSETQ. This CDR3 region has 13 residues. Trimming left V 0 bases short and J 8 bases short, with 8 bases between. Repertoires were generated with immunoSEQ multiplex PCR, while TCRdb's copy carries only in-frame clones and drops some. The sample comprises some 2.3 million clones, 85% to 95% of which are singletons, and roughly 0.36% rests with the top ten. This record belongs to a study of shared clonotypes between healthy human individuals. Input material: naive CD4+ T cells from PBMCs. Subset given: CD45RA+ positively selected. The rearrangement uses TRBV5-1 and TRBJ1-4; D is ambiguous. The receptor was isolated from a man between 18 and 35 years old in good health. Some clones in this sample may be carry-over from other donors' samples. This chain's CDR3 is CASSLAVGEKLFF. In nucleotides, the CDR3 is TGCGCCAGCAGCTTGGCCGTCGGGGAAAAACTGTTTTTT.